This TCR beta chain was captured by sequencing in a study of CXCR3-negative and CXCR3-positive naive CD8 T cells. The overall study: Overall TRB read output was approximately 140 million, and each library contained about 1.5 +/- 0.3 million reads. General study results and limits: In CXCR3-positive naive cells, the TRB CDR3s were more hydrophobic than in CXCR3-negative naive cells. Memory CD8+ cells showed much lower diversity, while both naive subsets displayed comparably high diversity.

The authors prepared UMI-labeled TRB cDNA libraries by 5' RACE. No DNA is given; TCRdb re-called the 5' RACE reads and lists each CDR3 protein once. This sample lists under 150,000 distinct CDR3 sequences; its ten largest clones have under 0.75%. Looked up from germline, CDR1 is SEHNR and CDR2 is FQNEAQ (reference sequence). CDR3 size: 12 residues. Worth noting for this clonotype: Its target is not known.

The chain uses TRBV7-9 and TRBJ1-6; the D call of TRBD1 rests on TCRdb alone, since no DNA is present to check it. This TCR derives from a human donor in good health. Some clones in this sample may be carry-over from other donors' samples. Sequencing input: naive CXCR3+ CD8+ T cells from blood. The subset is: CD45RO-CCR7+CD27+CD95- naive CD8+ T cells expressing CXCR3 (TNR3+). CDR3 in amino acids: CAGQGESSPLHF.